The present T cell receptor beta chain was sequenced within a study of molecular identifiers for immune sequencing clone quantification. Turning to the study itself: In replicates, RNA from roughly 21,000 or 96,000 naive CD8 cells was split five ways, four sequenced. General study findings and limits: Underestimation of highly expanded clone sizes could arise where identical TCR molecules share a barcode. Whereas naive cells kept under 1% of molecules in clones above 20 RNA copies, such clones held over 97% in effectors.

Naive CD8 sequencing libraries were generated from around 20,000 to 990,000 sorted cells, with 10%, 30% or 50% RNA as input. MiXCR, applied by TCRdb to the PCR reads, yields one record per CDR3 protein. The table includes some 680,000 distinct CDR3 sequences, about 25% detected once. Points on this clonotype: Its target is not known.

Trimming pared 2 bases from V and 3 bases from J, leaving 11 bases between. The CDR3 has 14 residues. Looked up from germline, CDR1 is ENHRY and CDR2 is SYGVKD. Sequenced sample: naive CD8+ T cells from blood, with Jurkat cell RNA spiked in. As to subset: FACS-sorted CD8+CD4-CCR7+CD45RA+ naive T cells. This receptor was obtained from a human donor in good health. Some libraries in this study had Jurkat cell RNA spiked in. This chain links TRBV10-3 with TRBJ2-7; tentatively, D is TRBD1 (6 bases). Here the CDR3 DNA reads TGTGCCATCAGTGAGACGGACAGAAACTACGAGCAGTACTTC. Protein sequence: CAISETDRNYEQYF.